This T cell receptor beta chain was obtained from a study of technical replicates of blood from several donors. Germline CDR1 reads MNHEY; CDR2 reads SVGAGI. V lost 0 bases to trimming and J lost 4 bases; unmatched junction nucleotides: 6. The CDR3 consists of 16 residues. This table comes from immunoSEQ multiplex PCR, and its TCRdb copy is limited to in-frame clones, with some not included. The data show tens of thousands of clones, around 95% seen once. Sequences were obtained from T cells isolated from PBMCs. The chain joins TRBV6-5 to TRBJ1-5, with 7 bases identical to TRBD1. This TCR was recovered from a human donor in good health. In nucleotides, the CDR3 is TGTGCCAGCAGTTACTCGACACCGGGACAGAATCAGCCCCAGCATTTT. Its protein is CASSYSTPGQNQPQHF.